This entry features one T cell receptor (beta chain) sequence. This specimen belongs to a study of blood T cell repertoires in COVID-19. This CDR3 comprises 16 residues. The V gene lost 0 bases and the J gene lost 5 bases, with 16 bases spanning the gap. Germline V lookup: CDR1 MNHNS, CDR2 SASEGT. The protocol was immunoSEQ multiplex PCR, while the TCRdb copy is restricted to in-frame clones and leaves out a portion. The table lists hundreds of thousands of clones, 86% of them singletons, with around 1.4% in the top ten. The chain uses TRBV6-1 and TRBJ1-1; unclear D gene. The specimen sequenced was peripheral blood. The receptor comes from a woman aged 25 to 39 with active or convalescent COVID-19. CDR3 residues: CASSEAEGMGWTEAFF. DNA for the CDR3: TGTGCCAGCAGTGAAGCCGAGGGAATGGGTTGGACTGAAGCTTTCTTT.